These 7 T cell receptor beta chains were sequenced from one sample in a study of blood T cell repertoires in COVID-19. Generated by immunoSEQ multiplex PCR, the TCRdb table keeps only in-frame clones and is missing some. Among 65,000 or so clones listed, 90% were seen once. What was sequenced was peripheral blood. The receptors were gathered from a man in his 60s with acute or convalescent COVID-19.

The genes are TRBV5-6 and TRBJ2-7, with TRBD2 identical over 12 bases. Germline V lookup: CDR1 SGHDT, CDR2 YYEEEE. V gave up 4 bases and J gave up 8 bases; unmatched junction bases: 19. This CDR3 has 18 amino acids. CDR3 nucleotides: TGTGCCAGCAGCCACCTACTAGCGGGGGGCGGAAACCCCCTCAAGCAGTACTTC. This encodes CASSHLLAGGGNPLKQYF.

V and J are TRBV2 and TRBJ1-1; perhaps TRBD1 as D (6 bases). Germline V gene lookup returns CDR1 SNHLY and CDR2 FYNNEI. V was clipped by 4 bases and J by 3 bases, with 12 bases between them. The CDR3 runs 14 residues. CDR3 loop: CASSVQGRDTEAFF. Written as DNA, the CDR3 is TGTGCCAGCAGTGTGCAGGGGAGGGACACTGAAGCTTTCTTT. Drawing the rest from reference TRBV2 and TRBJ1-1, the complete variable domain is EPEVTQTPSHQVTQMGQEVILRCVPISNHLYFYWYRQILGQKVEFLVSFYNNEISEKSEIFDDQFSVERPDGSNFTLKIRSTKLEDSAMYFCASSVQGRDTEAFFGQGTRLTVV.

The chain recombines TRBV30 with TRBJ2-7; D may be TRBD1 (6 bases). Germline lookup yields CDR1 GTSNPN and CDR2 SVGIG (reference sequence). Trimming shortened V by 3 bases and J by 8 bases, and 20 bases separated the two germline ends. CDR3 size: 14 residues. For the CDR3, the DNA is TGTGCCTGGAGAGGAGTGGGGGCTTTGGATAAGCAGTACTTC. Residues: CAWRGVGALDKQYF.

V gene TRBV4-2 combines with J gene TRBJ2-3; 10 nucleotides line up with TRBD2. Germline lookup yields CDR1 LGHNA and CDR2 YNFKEQ. J lost 4 bases, V lost 1 base, and 5 bases had no gene match. The CDR3 runs 16 residues. The CDR3 region is CASSQVSGGEADTQYF. In nucleotides, the CDR3 is TGTGCCAGCAGCCAAGTCAGCGGGGGGGAAGCAGATACGCAGTATTTT.

V is TRBV7-3 and J is TRBJ1-6; TRBD1 is a possible D gene (5 bases). Germline V gives CDR1 SGHTA, CDR2 FQGTGA. With 5 bases removed from V and 10 bases from J, the gap between germline ends came to 18 bases. The length of the CDR3 is 15 residues. The CDR3 DNA reads TGTGCCAGCAGCCGAAGCTCACAGGTGGACTCACCCCTCCACTTT. This codes for CASSRSSQVDSPLHF. Variable domain in full (rest from reference TRBV7-3 and TRBJ1-6): GAGVSQTPSNKVTEKGKYVELRCDPISGHTALYWYRQSLGQGPEFLIYFQGTGAADDSGLPNDRFFAVRPEGSVSTLKIQRTERGDSAVYLCASSRSSQVDSPLHFGNGTRLTVT.

The count of this clone is one. The gene calls are TRBV5-6 and TRBJ1-4, with TRBD1 as a possible D gene (5 bases). The germline CDR1 and CDR2 sequences are SGHDT and YYEEEE. V was clipped by 2 bases and J by 7 bases, with 12 bases between them. The CDR3 covers 14 residues. Here the CDR3 reads CASSFWGVGEKLFF. The CDR3 coding sequence is TGTGCCAGCAGCTTTTGGGGGGTTGGTGAAAAACTGTTTTTT.

V and J are TRBV12-5 and TRBJ2-3; 12 bases agree with TRBD1. CDR3 length: 18 residues. The V gene end was trimmed by 2 bases and the J gene end by 4 bases; junction bases not matched to a gene: 10. Germline V gene lookup returns CDR1 LGHNT and CDR2 FRNRAP. As DNA, the CDR3 is TGTGCTAGTGGTTTGAAACCCACCGGGACAGGGGGCGCAGATACGCAGTATTTT. Translation gives CASGLKPTGTGGADTQYF.